Each of the 22 T cell receptor beta chains below was sequenced from the same sample in a study of regulatory T cells in long-lasting Graves disease. The time point is: newly diagnosed GD, antithyroid drugs for less than 3 months. From PBMCs, RNA was extracted and then used to make the TCR library. Arm-PCR with iRepertoire HTBI primers amplified the CDR3 regions for these TCR beta libraries. MiXCR, run by TCRdb on the multiplex PCR reads, gives a single entry per CDR3 protein. The sample includes 350,000 to 450,000 distinct CDR3 sequences, about 15% seen only once; the top ten take about 7.6%. These data are also associated with another study on T cells in Graves' hyperthyroidism and ophthalmopathy.

The sequences come from peripheral blood mononuclear cells (PBMCs), collected at new diagnosis, from a patient treated with antithyroid drugs. These receptors were taken from a woman in her thirties or forties with Graves disease.

This chain links TRBV18 with TRBJ1-2; possible D gene TRBD1, 5 bases. V dropped 8 bases and J dropped 3 bases, with 13 bases sitting between them. In germline, CDR1 is KGHSH, CDR2 LQKENI. The CDR3 has 13 amino acids. CDR3 in DNA: TGTGCCAGCACGCCCGGACAAGACTATGGCTACACCTTC. Its protein is CASTPGQDYGYTF.

This clonotype was observed at least ten times. The V and J genes are TRBV27 and TRBJ2-3; 7 nucleotides agree with TRBD2. J gave up 2 bases and V 5 bases, and 10 bases lay outside the gene matches. Germline CDR1 MNHEY, CDR2 SMNVEV (reference sequence). This CDR3 has 16 residues. CDR3 coding DNA: TGTGCCAGCAGTCCCAGAGCTAGCGGCATCACAGATACGCAGTATTTT. The encoded protein is CASSPRASGITDTQYF.

In this sample, this clonotype turned up many times. This chain joins TRBV11-2 and TRBJ2-6; D gene unclear. V was clipped by 5 bases and J by 2 bases, with 10 bases between them. The CDR3 extends over 15 amino acids. Germline-derived CDR1 and CDR2 are SGHAT and FQNNGV. CDR3 region: CASSPTPTGANVLTF. The CDR3 bases are TGTGCCAGCAGCCCGACCCCTACTGGGGCCAACGTCCTGACTTTC.

V gene TRBV24-1 combines with J gene TRBJ2-1, with 7 bases matching TRBD2. CDR3 length: 14 amino acids. Looked up from germline, CDR1 is KGHDR and CDR2 is SFDVKD. V dropped 8 bases and J dropped 5; count of bases not matched to a gene: 8. CDR3 DNA sequence: TGTGCCACCAAGGGACCGGGAGGTCACAATGAGCAGTTCTTC. As protein: CATKGPGGHNEQFF.

This clonotype was detected many times. The V and J genes are TRBV27 and TRBJ2-1; 7 bases agree with TRBD2. The CDR3 is 15 amino acids. The germline V gene encodes CDR1 MNHEY and CDR2 SMNVEV (reference sequence). The V and J ends lost 2 bases and 3 bases, in that order; junction bases with no gene match: 4. The CDR3 DNA sequence: TGTGCCAGCAGTTTAGCGGGAGCCGGCTACAATGAGCAGTTCTTC. Its protein product is CASSLAGAGYNEQFF.

The chain recombines TRBV27 with TRBJ2-7; perhaps TRBD1 as D (5 bases). CDR3 length equals 15 residues. Per the germline V gene, CDR1 is MNHEY and CDR2 is SMNVEV (reference sequence). V was shortened by 2 bases and J by 0 bases, with 11 bases between the two germline ends. The CDR3 sequence is CASSLRGASSYEQYF. The CDR3 DNA follows: TGTGCCAGCAGTTTAAGGGGCGCGAGCTCCTACGAGCAGTACTTC.

This sequence joins TRBV7-2 and TRBJ2-3, with 7 bases lining up with TRBD2. Germline V gives CDR1 SGHTA, CDR2 FQGNSA. The CDR3 spans 16 residues. J lost 1 base, V lost 4 bases, and 8 bases had no gene match. CDR3 DNA: TGTGCCAGCAGCTCGAGACTAGCAGGACGCACAGATACGCAGTATTTT. This translates into CASSSRLAGRTDTQYF.

This clonotype was counted a few times. The chain links TRBV6-1 to TRBJ2-1, with D possibly being TRBD1 (6 bases). Germline V CDR1 and CDR2: MNHNS, SASEGT. The V end was cut by 7 bases, the J end by 4 bases, with 11 bases between. This CDR3 region has 13 residues. The CDR3 spells CASMTGFYNEQFF. The DNA of the CDR3 is TGTGCCAGCATGACAGGTTTTTACAATGAGCAGTTCTTC.

Ten or more counts support this clonotype. At one end the junction does not follow the germline gene, possibly because of a read error. J is TRBJ1-6 and V is TRBV15, with D possibly matching TRBD1 (6 bases). Germline lookup yields CDR1 LNHNV and CDR2 YYDKDF (reference sequence). The CDR3 extends over 15 amino acids. The CDR3 loop reads CATSREPGAFSPLHF. The CDR3 region has the DNA TGTGCCACCAGCCGAGAACCGGGGGCCTTTTCACCCCTCCACTTT.

This clonotype was found many times. The J gene is TRBJ1-4, the V gene TRBV28; tentative D call: TRBD1 (5 bases). V lost 3 bases to trimming and J lost 7 bases, with 18 bases between them. There are 16 residues in the CDR3. Germline assignment: CDR1 MDHEN and CDR2 SYDVKM. The CDR3 is CASSFNGGGFSEKLFF. CDR3 bases: TGTGCCAGCAGTTTCAACGGGGGAGGTTTTAGTGAAAAACTGTTTTTT.

This clonotype has a count of ten or more. This sequence joins TRBV6-1 and TRBJ2-2; D is unclear. V lost 4 bases and J lost 4, with 7 bases in between. CDR1 and CDR2 (germline): MNHNS, SASEGT. This CDR3 is built from 13 residues. This chain's CDR3 is CASSGASTGELFF. Written as DNA, the CDR3 is TGTGCCAGCAGTGGAGCTAGCACCGGGGAGCTGTTTTTT.

The V and J genes are TRBV20-1 and TRBJ2-1; D remains ambiguous. V was clipped by 3 bases and J by 4 bases, with 19 bases between them. The CDR3 sequence is 16 residues long. The V gene's germline CDR1 is DFQATT and CDR2 SNEGSKA (reference sequence). The CDR3 sequence: CSASGPEVARYNEQFF. The CDR3 DNA is TGCAGTGCTAGCGGTCCTGAGGTAGCAAGATACAATGAGCAGTTCTTC.

This clonotype was recorded many times. This chain uses TRBV20-1 with TRBJ1-1, with D unclear. The CDR3 extends over 11 amino acids. V was cut by 6 bases and J by 9 bases, with 14 bases left in between. Germline loops: CDR1 DFQATT, CDR2 SNEGSKA (reference sequence). The CDR3 loop is CSALDGGKAFF. CDR3 coding DNA: TGCAGTGCGCTCGACGGCGGGAAAGCTTTCTTT.

This clonotype showed up many times. The chain is built from TRBV28 and TRBJ2-7; D gene uncertain. CDR3 size: 12 residues. Per the germline V gene, CDR1 is MDHEN and CDR2 is SYDVKM. Trimming removed 3 bases at V and 4 bases at J, with 7 bases between. The CDR3 sequence is CASSFNRYEQYF. CDR3 DNA: TGTGCCAGCAGTTTTAATCGGTACGAGCAGTACTTC.

This clonotype has ten or more counts. The chain has TRBV11-3 and TRBJ2-1; TRBD1 matches at 10 bases. CDR1 and CDR2 from the germline V gene are SGHNT and YENEEA. The J segment lost 3 bases and the V segment lost 10 bases, leaving 6 bases of the junction unmatched. This CDR3 has 14 residues. Here the CDR3 DNA reads TGTGCCACTAAGGACAGGGGGAACTACAATGAGCAGTTCTTC. This sequence encodes CATKDRGNYNEQFF. Looking up the rest from reference TRBV11-3 and TRBJ2-1 gives the full variable domain: EAGVVQSPRYKIIEKKQPVAFWCNPISGHNTLYWYLQNLGQGPELLIRYENEEAVDDSQLPKDRFSAERLKGVDSTLKIQPAELGDSAVYLCATKDRGNYNEQFFGPGTRLTVL.

J is TRBJ2-3 and V is TRBV15, with 8 bases matching TRBD2. The junction had 11 bases not matched to a gene; V was cut back by 6 bases and J by 9 bases. The CDR3 is made up of 14 amino acids. Germline V gene data show CDR1 as LNHNV and CDR2 as YYDKDF (reference sequence). Here the CDR3 DNA reads TGTGCCACCAGTTCGGGACTAGAACCAAAGACGCAGTATTTT. Translating it yields CATSSGLEPKTQYF.

J is TRBJ2-2 and V is TRBV6-1; D is unclear. CDR1 is MNHNS and CDR2 is SASEGT in the germline V gene. V lost 5 bases and J 0 bases, leaving 13 bases between the germline ends. This CDR3 is built from 16 residues. CDR3 amino acids: CASSSLGQTNTGELFF. The CDR3 coding sequence is TGTGCCAGCAGTAGCCTAGGGCAGACGAACACCGGGGAGCTGTTTTTT.

This clonotype was detected ten times or more. The chain couples TRBV10-2 to TRBJ2-7; TRBD2 agrees at 12 bases. Per the germline V gene, CDR1 is WSHSY and CDR2 is SAAADI. After removal of 7 bases from V and 2 bases from J, the junction contained 12 bases not matched to a gene. The CDR3 totals 17 residues. This chain's CDR3 is CASMQTGLAGNTYEQYF. The CDR3 DNA reads as TGCGCCAGCATGCAGACAGGACTAGCGGGGAATACCTACGAGCAGTACTTC.

This clonotype was detected ten times or more. The V call is TRBV7-8, the J call TRBJ2-1; D remains unclear. V was pared by 4 bases and J by 6 bases, with 7 bases between. The CDR3 is 12 residues long. Per the germline V gene, CDR1 is SGHVS and CDR2 is FQNEAQ. The CDR3 sequence: CASSSVPNEQFF. The DNA of the CDR3 is TGTGCCAGCAGCTCCGTTCCCAATGAGCAGTTCTTC.

This clonotype was observed at least ten times. The chain uses TRBV28 and TRBJ1-2; D unresolved. Germline values: CDR1 MDHEN, CDR2 SYDVKM. This CDR3 comprises 13 residues. V gave up 3 bases and J gave up 2 bases, with 7 bases separating them. In DNA form, the CDR3 reads TGTGCCAGCAGTTTGGTAGCGAACTATGGCTACACCTTC. Residues: CASSLVANYGYTF.

For the CDR3, the DNA is TGCAGTGCTAGAGCCCCCCCCTATTACGAGCAGTACTTC. Amino acids: CSARAPPYYEQYF. The chain employs TRBV20-1 and TRBJ2-7; D unresolved. Germline CDR1 and CDR2: DFQATT and SNEGSKA (reference sequence). The length of the CDR3 is 13 residues. Trimming removed 1 base from V and 4 bases from J, with 11 bases in between.

This clonotype has only a few counts. The chain combines TRBV7-9 with TRBJ2-1; D tentatively reads TRBD1 or TRBD2 (6 bases each). CDR1 is SEHNR and CDR2 is FQNEAQ in the germline V gene (reference sequence). This CDR3 comprises 16 residues. Between the trimmed V and J ends, which lost 6 bases and 4 bases, there was a span of 19 bases. CDR3 in amino acids: CASSPRGATRYNEQFF. CDR3 DNA: TGTGCCAGCAGTCCGAGGGGGGCAACCCGTTACAATGAGCAGTTCTTC.